This is a list of T cell receptor beta chains from one sample in a study of blood T cell repertoires in COVID-19. Only in-frame clones appear in the TCRdb table, and some are missing; sequencing was by immunoSEQ multiplex PCR. The table has some 220,000 clones, about nine tenths seen once; the top ten hold around 0.83%. Sequencing used peripheral blood. The receptor set was obtained from a man younger than 45 with COVID-19, enrolled during active disease. The CDR3 runs from the conserved cysteine through the conserved F or W. D genes are given only for firm matches.

CDR3 protein | V gene | D gene | J gene
CASTPADRSLNTGELFF | TRBV7-9 | . | TRBJ2-2
CASSNLRAELGYTF | TRBV19 | . | TRBJ1-2
CASSFWTNEAEAFF | TRBV7-9 | . | TRBJ1-1
CASSIRGVSTGELFF | TRBV19 | . | TRBJ2-2
CATAGRRTDNSPLHF | TRBV15 | . | TRBJ1-6
CASSPRDKTNEKLFF | TRBV19 | . | TRBJ1-4
CASSPESRRGYTF | TRBV6-5 | . | TRBJ1-2
CAWSDGGGGYTF | TRBV30 | . | TRBJ1-2
CASSVRGGSNQPQHF | TRBV9 | . | TRBJ1-5
CASSLWRSTDTQYF | TRBV6-2/TRBV6-3 | . | TRBJ2-3
CASSIEANSPLHF | TRBV19 | . | TRBJ1-6
CASSHNRDHNEQFF | TRBV4-1 | . | TRBJ2-1
CASSVEGQPYNEQFF | TRBV9 | TRBD1 | TRBJ2-1
CASSLGPRTRASTDTQYF | TRBV13 | TRBD2 | TRBJ2-3
CASSLRLAEGGANTGELFF | TRBV11-2 | TRBD2 | TRBJ2-2
CASSPQGYEQYF | TRBV12-3/TRBV12-4 | . | TRBJ2-7
CASSVATGGSGYTF | TRBV9 | . | TRBJ1-2
CASSKDSVGAFF | TRBV5-1 | . | TRBJ1-1
CASGLAQGGTDTQYF | TRBV12-5 | . | TRBJ2-3
CASRSPGQGVETQYF | TRBV6-5 | TRBD1 | TRBJ2-5
CSVDSGGDTDTQYF | TRBV29-1 | TRBD2 | TRBJ2-3
CASSAELQETQYF | TRBV5-4 | . | TRBJ2-5